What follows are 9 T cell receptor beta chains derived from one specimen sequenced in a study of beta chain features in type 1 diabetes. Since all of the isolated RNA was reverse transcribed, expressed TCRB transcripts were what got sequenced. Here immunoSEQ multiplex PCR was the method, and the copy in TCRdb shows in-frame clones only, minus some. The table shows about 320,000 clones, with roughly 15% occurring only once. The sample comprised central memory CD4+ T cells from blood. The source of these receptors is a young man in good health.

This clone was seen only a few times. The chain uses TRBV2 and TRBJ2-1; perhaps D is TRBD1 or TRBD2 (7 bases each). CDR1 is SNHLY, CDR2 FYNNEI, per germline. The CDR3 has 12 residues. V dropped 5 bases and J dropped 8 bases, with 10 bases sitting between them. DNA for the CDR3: TGTGCCAGCAGTCCAGGGGGGGATGAGCAGTTCTTC. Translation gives CASSPGGDEQFF.

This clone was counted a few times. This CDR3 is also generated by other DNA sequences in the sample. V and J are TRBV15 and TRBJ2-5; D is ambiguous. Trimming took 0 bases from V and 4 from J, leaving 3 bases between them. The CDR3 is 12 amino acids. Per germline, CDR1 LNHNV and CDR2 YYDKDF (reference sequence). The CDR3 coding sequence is TGTGCCACCAGCAGAGATGTAGAGACCCAGTACTTC. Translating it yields CATSRDVETQYF.

In DNA form, the CDR3 reads TGTGCCAGCAGCTTAGGCGGGGCCGGAGATGGCTACACCTTC. Translated: CASSLGGAGDGYTF. This chain joins TRBV7-9 and TRBJ1-2; D perhaps matches TRBD1 (5 bases). The ends were cut back, 1 base at V and 6 bases at J, with 12 bases in the middle. Germline assignment: CDR1 SEHNR and CDR2 FQNEAQ (reference sequence). The CDR3 consists of 14 residues. Full variable domain (missing parts from reference TRBV7-9 and TRBJ1-2): DTGVSQNPRHKITKRGQNVTFRCDPISEHNRLYWYRQTLGQGPEFLTYFQNEAQLEKSRLLSDRFSAERPKGSFSTLEIQRTEQGDSAMYLCASSLGGAGDGYTFGSGTRLTVV.

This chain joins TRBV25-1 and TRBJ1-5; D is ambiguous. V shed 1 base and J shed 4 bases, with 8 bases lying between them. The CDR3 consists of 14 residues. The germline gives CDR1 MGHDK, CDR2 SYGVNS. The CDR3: CASSEWGNNQPQHF. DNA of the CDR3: TGTGCCAGCAGTGAATGGGGAAATAATCAGCCCCAGCATTTT.

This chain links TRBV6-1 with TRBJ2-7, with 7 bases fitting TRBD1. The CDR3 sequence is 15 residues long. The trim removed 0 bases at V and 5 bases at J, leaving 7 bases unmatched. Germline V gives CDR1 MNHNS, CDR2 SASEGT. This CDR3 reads CASSEAAGGVNEQYF. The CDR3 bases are TGTGCCAGCAGTGAAGCGGCAGGGGGAGTCAACGAGCAGTACTTC.

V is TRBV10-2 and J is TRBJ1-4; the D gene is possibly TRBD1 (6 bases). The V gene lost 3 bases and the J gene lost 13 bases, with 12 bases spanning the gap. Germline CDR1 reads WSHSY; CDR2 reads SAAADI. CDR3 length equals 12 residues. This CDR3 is CASSDRDTGLFF. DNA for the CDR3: TGCGCCAGCAGTGACCGGGACACCGGACTGTTTTTT.

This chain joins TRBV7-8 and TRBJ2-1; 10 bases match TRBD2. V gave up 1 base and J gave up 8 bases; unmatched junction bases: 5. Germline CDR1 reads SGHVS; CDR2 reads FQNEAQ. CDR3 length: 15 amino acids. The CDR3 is CASSLVVGTSDEQFF. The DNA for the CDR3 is TGTGCCAGCAGCTTAGTGGTAGGGACTAGCGATGAGCAGTTCTTC.

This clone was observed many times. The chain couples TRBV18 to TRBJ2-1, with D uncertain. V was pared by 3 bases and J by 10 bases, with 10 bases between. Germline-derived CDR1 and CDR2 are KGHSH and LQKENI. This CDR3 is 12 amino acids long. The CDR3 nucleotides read TGTGCCAGCTCACCCTCGGTTCTGGAGCAGTTCTTC. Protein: CASSPSVLEQFF. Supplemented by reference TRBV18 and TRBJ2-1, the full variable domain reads NAGVMQNPRHLVRRRGQEARLRCSPMKGHSHVYWYRQLPEEGLKFMVYLQKENIIDESGMPKERFSAEFPKEGPSILRIQQVVRGDSAAYFCASSPSVLEQFFGPGTRLTVL.

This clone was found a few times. CDR3 sequence reads: CASSQESFRETQYF. The CDR3 nucleotides are TGCGCCAGCAGCCAAGAATCGTTTCGAGAGACCCAGTACTTC. This sequence joins TRBV4-3 and TRBJ2-5; no clear D. Germline CDR1 reads LGHNA; CDR2 reads YSLEER. This CDR3 has 14 amino acids. V dropped 0 bases and J dropped 4 bases, with 9 bases sitting between them.